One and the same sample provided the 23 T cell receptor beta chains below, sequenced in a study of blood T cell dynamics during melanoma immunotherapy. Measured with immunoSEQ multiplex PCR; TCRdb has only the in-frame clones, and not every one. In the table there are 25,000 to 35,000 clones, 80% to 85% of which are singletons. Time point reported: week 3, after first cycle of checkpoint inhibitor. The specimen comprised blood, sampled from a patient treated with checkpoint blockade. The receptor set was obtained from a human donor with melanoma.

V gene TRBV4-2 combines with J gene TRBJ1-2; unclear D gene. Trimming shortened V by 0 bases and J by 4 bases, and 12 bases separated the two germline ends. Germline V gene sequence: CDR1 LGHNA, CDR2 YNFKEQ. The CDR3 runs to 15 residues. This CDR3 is CASSQEVRGGYGYTF. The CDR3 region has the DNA TGTGCCAGCAGCCAAGAAGTTCGGGGAGGCTATGGCTACACCTTC.

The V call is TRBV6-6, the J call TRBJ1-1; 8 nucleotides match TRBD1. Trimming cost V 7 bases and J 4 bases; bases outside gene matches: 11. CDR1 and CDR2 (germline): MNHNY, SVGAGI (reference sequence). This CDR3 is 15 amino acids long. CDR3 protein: CASTTGQGRFTEAFF. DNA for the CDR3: TGTGCCAGCACCACCGGACAGGGCAGGTTCACTGAAGCTTTCTTT.

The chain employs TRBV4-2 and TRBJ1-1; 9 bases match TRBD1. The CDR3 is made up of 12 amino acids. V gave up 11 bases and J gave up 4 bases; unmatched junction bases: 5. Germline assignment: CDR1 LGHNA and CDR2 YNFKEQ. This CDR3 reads CASSTGGTEAFF. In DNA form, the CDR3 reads TGTGCCTCATCGACAGGGGGCACTGAAGCTTTCTTT.

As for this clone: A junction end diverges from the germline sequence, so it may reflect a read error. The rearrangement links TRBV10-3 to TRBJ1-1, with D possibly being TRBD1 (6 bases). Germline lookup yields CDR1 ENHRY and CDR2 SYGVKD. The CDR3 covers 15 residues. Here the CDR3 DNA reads TGTGCCAGCAGTGAGCAGGGGATTTTTAACACTGAAGCTTTCTTT. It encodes CASSEQGIFNTEAFF.

The CDR3 reads CASSPSGGYEQYF. CDR3 bases: TGTGCCAGTAGTCCTAGCGGAGGTTACGAGCAGTACTTC. This chain links TRBV19 with TRBJ2-7; 7 nucleotides align to TRBD2. Trimming removed 5 bases from V and 4 bases from J; junction bases left unmatched: 5. The CDR3 is made up of 13 amino acids. CDR1 is LNHDA and CDR2 is SQIVND in the germline V gene (reference sequence).

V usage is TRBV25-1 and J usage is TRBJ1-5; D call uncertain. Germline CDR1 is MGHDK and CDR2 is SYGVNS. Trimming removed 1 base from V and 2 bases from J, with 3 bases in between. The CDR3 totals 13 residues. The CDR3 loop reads CASSESGNQPQHF. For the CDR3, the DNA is TGTGCCAGCAGTGAATCCGGCAATCAGCCCCAGCATTTT.

The CDR3 DNA sequence: TGTGCCAGCAGTTTTTTGCCGACAGAGAACACTGAAGCTTTCTTT. Residues: CASSFLPTENTEAFF. The rearrangement uses TRBV6-5 and TRBJ1-1; D might be TRBD1 (5 bases). The germline V gene encodes CDR1 MNHEY and CDR2 SVGAGI. The V and J ends lost 4 bases and 1 base respectively, with 13 bases between them. The CDR3 totals 15 residues.

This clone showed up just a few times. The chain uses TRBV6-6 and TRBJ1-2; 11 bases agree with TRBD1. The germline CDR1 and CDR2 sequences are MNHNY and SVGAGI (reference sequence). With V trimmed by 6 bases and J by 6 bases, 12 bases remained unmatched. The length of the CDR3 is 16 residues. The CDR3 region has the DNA TGTGCCAGCAGCCTCCGGACAGGGGGCGGTTTCGATGGCTACACCTTC. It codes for CASSLRTGGGFDGYTF.

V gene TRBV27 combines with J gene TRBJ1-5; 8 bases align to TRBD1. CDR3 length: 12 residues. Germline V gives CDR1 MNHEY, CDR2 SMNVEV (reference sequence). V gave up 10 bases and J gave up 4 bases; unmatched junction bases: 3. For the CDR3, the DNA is TGTGCCACCCGGACAGGGAATCAGCCCCAGCATTTT. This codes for CATRTGNQPQHF.

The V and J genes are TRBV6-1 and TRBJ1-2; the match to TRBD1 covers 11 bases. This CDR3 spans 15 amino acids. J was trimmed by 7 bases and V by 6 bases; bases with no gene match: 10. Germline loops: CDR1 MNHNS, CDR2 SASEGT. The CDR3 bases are TGTGCCAGCAGGGACAGGGGGCTTGTCCTTGTTGGCTACACCTTC. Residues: CASRDRGLVLVGYTF.

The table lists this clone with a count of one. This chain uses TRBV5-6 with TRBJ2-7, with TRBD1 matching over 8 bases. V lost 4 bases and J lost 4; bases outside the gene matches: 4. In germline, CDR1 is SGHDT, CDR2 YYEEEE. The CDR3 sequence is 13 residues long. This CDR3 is CASSGRDRYEQYF. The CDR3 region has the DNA TGTGCCAGCAGCGGCCGGGACAGGTACGAGCAGTACTTC.

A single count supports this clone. Written as DNA, the CDR3 is TGTGCCTGGAGTGTAGGGTTGGGACTAGCGGGGGGGAGCACAGATACGCAGTATTTT. It is translated as CAWSVGLGLAGGSTDTQYF. J is TRBJ2-3 and V is TRBV30; TRBD2 aligns across 16 bases. Germline loops: CDR1 GTSNPN, CDR2 SVGIG (reference sequence). This CDR3 region has 19 residues. V shed 0 bases and J 0 bases; nucleotides not matched to a gene: 6.

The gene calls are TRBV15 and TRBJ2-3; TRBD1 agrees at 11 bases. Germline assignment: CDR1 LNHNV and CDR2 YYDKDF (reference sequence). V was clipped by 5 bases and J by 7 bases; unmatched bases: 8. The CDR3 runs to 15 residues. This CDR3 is CATSRRDRGTNTQYF. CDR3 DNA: TGTGCCACCAGCCGAAGGGACAGGGGGACCAATACGCAGTATTTT.

The CDR3 DNA follows: TGTGCCAGCAGTGAATTGCCTACGCGGGTAACCTACGAGCAGTACTTC. As protein: CASSELPTRVTYEQYF. The chain combines TRBV6-1 with TRBJ2-7, with a weak D call TRBD2 (5 bases). The CDR3 totals 16 residues. V lost 2 bases and J 2 bases, leaving 16 bases between the germline ends. CDR1 MNHNS and CDR2 SASEGT come from the germline V gene.

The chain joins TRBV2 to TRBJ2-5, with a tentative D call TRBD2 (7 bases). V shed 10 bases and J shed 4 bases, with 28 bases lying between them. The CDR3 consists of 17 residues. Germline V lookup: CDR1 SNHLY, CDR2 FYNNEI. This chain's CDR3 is CATNHPGRGGRGETQYF. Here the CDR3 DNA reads TGTGCCACCAACCACCCTGGTAGGGGGGGCAGAGGAGAGACCCAGTACTTC.

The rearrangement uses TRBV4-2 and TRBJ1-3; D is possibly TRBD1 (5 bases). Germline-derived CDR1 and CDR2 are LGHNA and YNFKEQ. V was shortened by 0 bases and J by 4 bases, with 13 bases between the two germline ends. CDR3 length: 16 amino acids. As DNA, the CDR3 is TGTGCCAGCAGCCAAGAGGGGACTCCGGGGGGAAACACCATATATTTT. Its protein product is CASSQEGTPGGNTIYF.

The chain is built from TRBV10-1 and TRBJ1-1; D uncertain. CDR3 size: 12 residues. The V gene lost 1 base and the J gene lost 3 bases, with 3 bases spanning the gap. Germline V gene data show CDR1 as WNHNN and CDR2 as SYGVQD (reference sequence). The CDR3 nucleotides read TGCGCCAGCAGTGAGTACCACACTGAAGCTTTCTTT. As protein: CASSEYHTEAFF.

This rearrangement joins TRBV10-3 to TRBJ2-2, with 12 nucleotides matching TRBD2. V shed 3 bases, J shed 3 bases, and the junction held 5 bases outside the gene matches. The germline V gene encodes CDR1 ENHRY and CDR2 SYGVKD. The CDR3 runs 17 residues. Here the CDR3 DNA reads TGTGCCATCAGTGATACTAGCGGGAGGACCTACACCGGGGAGCTGTTTTTT. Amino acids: CAISDTSGRTYTGELFF.

The CDR3 loop reads CAWSVTGQPLYEQYF. The CDR3 nucleotides are TGTGCCTGGAGTGTTACGGGACAACCGCTCTACGAGCAGTACTTC. V gene TRBV30 combines with J gene TRBJ2-7; D is possibly TRBD1 (6 bases). This CDR3 has 15 amino acids. With 0 bases removed from V and 3 bases from J, the gap between germline ends came to 15 bases. Germline V gene sequence: CDR1 GTSNPN, CDR2 SVGIG (reference sequence).

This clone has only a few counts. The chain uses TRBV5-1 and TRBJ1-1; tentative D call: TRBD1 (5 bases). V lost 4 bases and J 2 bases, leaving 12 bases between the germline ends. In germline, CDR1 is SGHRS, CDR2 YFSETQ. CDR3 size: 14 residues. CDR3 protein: CASSDGQGNTEAFF. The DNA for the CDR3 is TGCGCCAGCAGCGACGGCCAGGGTAACACTGAAGCTTTCTTT.

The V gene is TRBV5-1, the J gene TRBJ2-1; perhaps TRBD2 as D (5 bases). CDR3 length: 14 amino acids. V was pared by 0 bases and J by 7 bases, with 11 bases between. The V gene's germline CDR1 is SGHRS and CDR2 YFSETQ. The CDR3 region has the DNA TGCGCCAGCAGCTTGGAATGGACTTCAAATGAGCAGTTCTTC. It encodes CASSLEWTSNEQFF.

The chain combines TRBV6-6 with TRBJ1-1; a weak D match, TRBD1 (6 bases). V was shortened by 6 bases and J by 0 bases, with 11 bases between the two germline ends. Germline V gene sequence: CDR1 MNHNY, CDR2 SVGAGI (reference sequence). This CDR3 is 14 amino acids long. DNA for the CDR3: TGTGCCAGCAGGGGAGGGGGGTTGAACACTGAAGCTTTCTTT. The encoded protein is CASRGGGLNTEAFF.

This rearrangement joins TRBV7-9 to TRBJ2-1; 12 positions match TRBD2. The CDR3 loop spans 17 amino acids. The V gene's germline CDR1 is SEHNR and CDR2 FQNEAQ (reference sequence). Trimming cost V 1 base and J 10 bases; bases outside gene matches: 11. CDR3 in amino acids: CASSLGLLAGGLAEQFF. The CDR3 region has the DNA TGTGCCAGCAGCTTAGGTCTCCTAGCGGGAGGGTTGGCGGAGCAGTTCTTC.